This T cell receptor beta chain is drawn from a study of post-analysis software for immune sequencing data. V was trimmed by 3 bases and J by 1 base, leaving 13 bases between them. This CDR3 comprises 15 residues. Unique-molecular-identifier-tagged TCR beta cDNA libraries were used. TCRdb re-called the PCR reads with MiXCR, one entry per CDR3 protein. The sample gives fewer than 900,000 distinct CDR3 sequences, 46% of which show up once; roughly 4.9% is in the top ten. Turning to this clonotype: Antigen unknown.

General observations from the study: Five or six TRBV segments appeared more often in patients than in controls, and TRBV5-6, TRBV5-1 and TRBV20-1 were among these.

The clonotype was recovered from a girl aged 10 to 17 with multiple sclerosis. This chain uses TRBV12-3 or TRBV12-4 with TRBJ2-7, with TRBD1 as a possible D gene (5 bases). Sequencing was performed on blood. The chain's CDR3 is CASSFWAGLSYEQYF. Here the CDR3 DNA reads TGTGCCAGCAGTTTTTGGGCAGGGCTTTCCTACGAGCAGTACTTC.